Described below is a single T cell receptor (beta chain) sequence and its context. This sample was taken from a study of T cells in localized non-small cell lung cancer. This CDR3 spans 14 amino acids. Per germline, CDR1 SGHNT and CDR2 YYREEE (reference sequence). V lost 1 base to trimming and J lost 4 bases, with 9 bases between them. Libraries were prepared by immunoSEQ multiplex PCR; TCRdb keeps only in-frame clonotypes and omits some of them. The table has 5,400 or so clones, 85% seen once. The chain is built from TRBV5-4 and TRBJ2-1; a weak D match, TRBD2 (6 bases). The TCR comes from a woman between 35 and 70 years old with stage II lung adenocarcinoma. The specimen was PBMCs, collected before any cancer treatment. The DNA of the CDR3 is TGTGCCAGCAGCTTGCGGGGGACTTACAATGAGCAGTTCTTC. Its translation is CASSLRGTYNEQFF.